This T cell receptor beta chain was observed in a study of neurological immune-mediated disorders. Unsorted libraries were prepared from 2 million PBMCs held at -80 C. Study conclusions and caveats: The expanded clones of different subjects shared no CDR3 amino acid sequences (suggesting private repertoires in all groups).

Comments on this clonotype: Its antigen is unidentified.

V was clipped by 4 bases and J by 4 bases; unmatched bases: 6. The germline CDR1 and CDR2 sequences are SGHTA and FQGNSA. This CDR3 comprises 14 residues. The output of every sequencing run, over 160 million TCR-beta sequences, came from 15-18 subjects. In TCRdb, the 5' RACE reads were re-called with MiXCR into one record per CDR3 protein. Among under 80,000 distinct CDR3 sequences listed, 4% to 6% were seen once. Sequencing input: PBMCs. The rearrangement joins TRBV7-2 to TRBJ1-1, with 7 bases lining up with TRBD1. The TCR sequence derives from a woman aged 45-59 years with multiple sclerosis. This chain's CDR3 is CASSSQGFGTEAFF. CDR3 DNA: TGTGCCAGCAGCTCACAGGGGTTTGGCACTGAAGCTTTCTTT.